This T cell receptor (beta chain) was observed in a study of cytomegalovirus exposure and HLA in healthy donors. The wider study: Around 180 million T cells yielded approximately 100 million unique TCR beta sequences, as an earlier analysis found.

CDR1 is SEHNR, CDR2 FQNEAQ, per germline (reference sequence). The CDR3 has 14 amino acids. Trimming removed 5 bases at V and 4 bases at J, with 14 bases between. The PCR had 60 Vbeta and 13 Jbeta primers. Libraries were prepared by immunoSEQ multiplex PCR; TCRdb keeps only in-frame clonotypes and omits some of them. The sample includes over 150,000 clones, about 68% of them seen just once. Note on this clone: The antigen is undetermined.

Findings of the study overall: The authors later linked a missense DCLRE1C variant to TCR beta V- and J-gene trimming. There were about 160 TCR beta chains listed as cytomegalovirus-associated.

The sequencing sample was made of PBMCs. V gene TRBV7-9 combines with J gene TRBJ1-1, with D possibly TRBD1 on 5 matching bases. This sequence originates from a man younger than 35 in good health and CMV-seronegative. The CDR3, as DNA: TGTGCCAGCAGCCTCAGGCTGGGGGGCACTGAAGCTTTCTTT. Encoded protein: CASSLRLGGTEAFF.